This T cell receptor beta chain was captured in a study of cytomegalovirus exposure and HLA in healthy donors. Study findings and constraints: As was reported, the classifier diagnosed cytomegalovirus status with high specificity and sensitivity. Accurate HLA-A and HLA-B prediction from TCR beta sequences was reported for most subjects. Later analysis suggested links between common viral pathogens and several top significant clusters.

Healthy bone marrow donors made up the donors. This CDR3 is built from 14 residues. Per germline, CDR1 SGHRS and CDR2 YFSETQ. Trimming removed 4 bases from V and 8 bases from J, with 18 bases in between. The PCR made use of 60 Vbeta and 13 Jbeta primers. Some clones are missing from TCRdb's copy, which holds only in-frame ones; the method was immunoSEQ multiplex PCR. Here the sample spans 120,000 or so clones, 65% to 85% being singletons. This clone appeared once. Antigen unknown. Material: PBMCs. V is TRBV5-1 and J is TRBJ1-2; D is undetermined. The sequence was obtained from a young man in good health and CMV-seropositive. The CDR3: CASSLGQEAVGYTF. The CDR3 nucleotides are TGCGCCAGCAGCCTGGGCCAGGAGGCGGTGGGCTACACCTTC.